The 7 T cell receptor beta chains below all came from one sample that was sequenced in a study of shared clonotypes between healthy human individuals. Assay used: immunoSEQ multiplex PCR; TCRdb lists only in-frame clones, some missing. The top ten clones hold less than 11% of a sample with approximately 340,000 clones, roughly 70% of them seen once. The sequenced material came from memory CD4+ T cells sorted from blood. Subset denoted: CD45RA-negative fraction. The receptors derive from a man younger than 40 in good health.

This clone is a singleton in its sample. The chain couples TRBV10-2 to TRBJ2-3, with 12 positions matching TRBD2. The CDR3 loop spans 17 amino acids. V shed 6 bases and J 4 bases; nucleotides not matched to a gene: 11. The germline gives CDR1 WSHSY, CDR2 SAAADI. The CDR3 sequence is CASRHAPSGRAPDTQYF. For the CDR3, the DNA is TGCGCCAGCAGACACGCCCCTAGCGGGAGGGCCCCAGATACGCAGTATTTT.

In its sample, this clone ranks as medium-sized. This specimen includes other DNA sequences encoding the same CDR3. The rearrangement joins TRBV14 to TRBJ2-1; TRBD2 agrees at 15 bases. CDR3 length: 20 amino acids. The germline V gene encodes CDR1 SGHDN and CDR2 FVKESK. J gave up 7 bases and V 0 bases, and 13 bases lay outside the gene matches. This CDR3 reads CASSQDIRTSGRARSNEQFF. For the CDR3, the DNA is TGTGCCAGCAGCCAAGATATCAGGACTAGCGGGAGGGCCAGATCGAATGAGCAGTTCTTC.

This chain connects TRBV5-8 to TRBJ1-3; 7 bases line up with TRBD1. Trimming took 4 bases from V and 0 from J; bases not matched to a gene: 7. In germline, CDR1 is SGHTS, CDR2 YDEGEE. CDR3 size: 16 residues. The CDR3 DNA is TGTGCCAGCAGCCCCGGGACAGCTAACTCTGGAAACACCATATATTTT. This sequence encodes CASSPGTANSGNTIYF.

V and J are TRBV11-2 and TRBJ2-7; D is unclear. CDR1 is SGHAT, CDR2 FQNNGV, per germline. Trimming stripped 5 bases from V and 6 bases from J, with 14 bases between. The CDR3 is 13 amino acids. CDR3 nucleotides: TGTGCCAGCAGCCGGAGACCCGGTGGCGAGCAGTACTTC. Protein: CASSRRPGGEQYF.

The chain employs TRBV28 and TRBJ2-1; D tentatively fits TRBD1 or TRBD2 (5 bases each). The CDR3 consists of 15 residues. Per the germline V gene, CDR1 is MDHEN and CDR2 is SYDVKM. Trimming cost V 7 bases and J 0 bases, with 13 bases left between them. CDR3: CASTSTGRSYNEQFF. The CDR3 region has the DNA TGTGCCAGCACCTCGACGGGGCGCTCCTACAATGAGCAGTTCTTC. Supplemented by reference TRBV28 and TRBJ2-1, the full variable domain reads DVKVTQSSRYLVKRTGEKVFLECVQDMDHENMFWYRQDPGLGLRLIYFSYDVKMKEKGDIPEGYSVSREKKERFSLILESASTNQTSMYLCASTSTGRSYNEQFFGPGTRLTVL.

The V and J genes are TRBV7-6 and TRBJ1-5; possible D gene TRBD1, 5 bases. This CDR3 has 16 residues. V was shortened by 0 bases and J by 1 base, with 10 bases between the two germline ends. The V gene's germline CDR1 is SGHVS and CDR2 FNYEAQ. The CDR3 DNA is TGTGCCAGCAGCTTAGCCGGGGGGAGGAGCAATCAGCCCCAGCATTTT. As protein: CASSLAGGRSNQPQHF.

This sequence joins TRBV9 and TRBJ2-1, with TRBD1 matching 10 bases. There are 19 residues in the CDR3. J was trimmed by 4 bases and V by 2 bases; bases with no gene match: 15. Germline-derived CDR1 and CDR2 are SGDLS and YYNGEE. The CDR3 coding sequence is TGTGCCAGCAGCGTCCTTTCAGGACAGGGGGGGGACTTATACAATGAGCAGTTCTTC. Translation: CASSVLSGQGGDLYNEQFF.